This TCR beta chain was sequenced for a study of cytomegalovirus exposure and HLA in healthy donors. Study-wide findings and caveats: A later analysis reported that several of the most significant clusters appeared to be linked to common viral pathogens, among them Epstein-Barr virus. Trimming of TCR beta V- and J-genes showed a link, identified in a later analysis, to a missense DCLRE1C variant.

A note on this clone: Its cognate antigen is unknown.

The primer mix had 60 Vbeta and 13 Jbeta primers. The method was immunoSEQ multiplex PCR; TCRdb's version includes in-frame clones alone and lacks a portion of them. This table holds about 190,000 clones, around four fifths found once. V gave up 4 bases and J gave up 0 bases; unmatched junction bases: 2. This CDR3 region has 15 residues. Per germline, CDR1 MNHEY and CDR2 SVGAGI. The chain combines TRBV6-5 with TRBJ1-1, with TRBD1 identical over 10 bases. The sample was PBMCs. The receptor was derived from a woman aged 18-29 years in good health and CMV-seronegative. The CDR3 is CASSFGTGVNTEAFF. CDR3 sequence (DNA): TGTGCCAGCAGTTTCGGGACAGGGGTGAACACTGAAGCTTTCTTT.